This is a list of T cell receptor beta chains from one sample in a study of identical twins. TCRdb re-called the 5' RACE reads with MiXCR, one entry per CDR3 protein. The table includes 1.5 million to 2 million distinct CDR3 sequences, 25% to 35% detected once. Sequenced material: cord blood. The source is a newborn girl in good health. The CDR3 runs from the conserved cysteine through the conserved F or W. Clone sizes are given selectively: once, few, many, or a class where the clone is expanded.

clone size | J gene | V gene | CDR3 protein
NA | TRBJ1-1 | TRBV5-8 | CASSLAGKEEAFF
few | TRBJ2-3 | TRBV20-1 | CSAFTSGGALEHTDTQYF
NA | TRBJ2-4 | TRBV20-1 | CSPGGQYF
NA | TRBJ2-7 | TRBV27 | CASSFAAGEFYEQYF
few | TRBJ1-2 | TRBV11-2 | CASSLSRTANYGYTF
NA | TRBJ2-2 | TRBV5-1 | CASNLQGDTGELFF
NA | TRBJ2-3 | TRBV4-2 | CASSQGVGLAGGTDTQYF
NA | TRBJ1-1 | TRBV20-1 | CSARGTGGIEDTEAFF
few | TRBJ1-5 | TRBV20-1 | CSAQTGINQPQHF
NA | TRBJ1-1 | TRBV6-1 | CASSEILSIWTGTFF
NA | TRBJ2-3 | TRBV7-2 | CASSSRSPTDTQYF
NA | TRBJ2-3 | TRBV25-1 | CVSSGFALFNTDTQYF
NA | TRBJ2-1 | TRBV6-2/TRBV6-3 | CASRERQAYNEQFF
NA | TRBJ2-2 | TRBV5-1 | CASSPLGLGNTGELFF